Following are 20 T cell receptor beta chains from one sample sequenced in a study of blood T cell repertoires in COVID-19. Repertoires were generated with immunoSEQ multiplex PCR, while TCRdb's copy carries only in-frame clones and drops some. The sample holds about 91,000 clones; approximately 86% are singletons and the top ten take 8.1%. Source material: peripheral blood. The receptors here all came from a woman in her seventies with acute or convalescent COVID-19.

The chain has TRBV19 and TRBJ2-7; D remains ambiguous. Germline loops: CDR1 LNHDA, CDR2 SQIVND (reference sequence). The CDR3 contains 14 residues. The V end was cut by 3 bases, the J end by 1 base, with 10 bases between. The CDR3 loop reads CASSIQAGSYEQYF. The CDR3 coding sequence is TGTGCCAGTAGTATCCAGGCCGGATCCTACGAGCAGTACTTC.

The rearrangement joins TRBV15 to TRBJ2-3; D is possibly TRBD2 (5 bases). This CDR3 comprises 15 residues. Germline-derived CDR1 and CDR2 are LNHNV and YYDKDF (reference sequence). Trimming stripped 1 base from V and 0 bases from J, with 8 bases between. CDR3 nucleotides: TGTGCCACCAGCAGAGCTAGCCCTAGCACAGATACGCAGTATTTT. Amino acids: CATSRASPSTDTQYF.

The chain recombines TRBV24-1 with TRBJ2-1; possible D gene TRBD2, 7 bases. The germline V gene has CDR1 KGHDR and CDR2 SFDVKD. Deletions cut 0 bases from V and 12 bases from J, with 11 bases between. This CDR3 has 13 amino acids. DNA for the CDR3: TGTGCCACCAGTGATTTGCTGGGGGGGCGGCAGTTCTTC. This translates into CATSDLLGGRQFF.

The V gene is TRBV19, the J gene TRBJ2-7; the match to TRBD1 covers 8 bases. With V trimmed by 3 bases and J by 0 bases, 4 bases remained unmatched. CDR3 length: 15 residues. Germline loops: CDR1 LNHDA, CDR2 SQIVND (reference sequence). CDR3 in amino acids: CASSMGTGISYEQYF. The CDR3 bases are TGTGCCAGTAGTATGGGGACAGGAATCTCCTACGAGCAGTACTTC.

The CDR3 reads CASSMRTTDTDTQYF. The CDR3 nucleotides are TGTGCCAGCAGTATGAGGACTACCGACACAGATACGCAGTATTTT. J is TRBJ2-3 and V is TRBV27; tentatively, D is TRBD2 (6 bases). CDR1 MNHEY and CDR2 SMNVEV come from the germline V gene (reference sequence). Trimming left V 5 bases short and J 2 bases short, with 14 bases between. The length of the CDR3 is 15 residues.

The CDR3 bases are TGTGCCAGCAGCTCAGACAGGGGTAGCACAGATACGCAGTATTTT. Translation gives CASSSDRGSTDTQYF. V usage is TRBV7-9 and J usage is TRBJ2-3, with 8 nucleotides matching TRBD1. Trimming at V came to 4 bases and at J to 0 bases, leaving 3 bases not matched to a gene. The CDR3 consists of 15 residues. Looked up from germline, CDR1 is SEHNR and CDR2 is FQNEAQ (reference sequence). Complete variable domain (other parts from reference TRBV7-9 and TRBJ2-3): DTGVSQNPRHKITKRGQNVTFRCDPISEHNRLYWYRQTLGQGPEFLTYFQNEAQLEKSRLLSDRFSAERPKGSFSTLEIQRTEQGDSAMYLCASSSDRGSTDTQYFGPGTRLTVL.

The V and J genes are TRBV5-1 and TRBJ1-1; 8 bases are a match to TRBD1. Unmatched junction bases numbered 10, after V lost 4 bases and J lost 5 bases. The CDR3 spans 15 residues. Germline V gene data show CDR1 as SGHRS and CDR2 as YFSETQ. For the CDR3, the DNA is TGCGCCAGCAGCATACAGACAGGGGTGGCAACTGAAGCTTTCTTT. This encodes CASSIQTGVATEAFF.

This chain links TRBV11-2 with TRBJ1-5, with a tentative D call TRBD1 (6 bases). The CDR3 extends over 14 amino acids. Trimming pared 3 bases from V and 8 bases from J, leaving 14 bases between. Germline CDR1 is SGHAT and CDR2 is FQNNGV. CDR3 amino acids: CASSFGGPGEPQHF. CDR3 DNA sequence: TGTGCCAGCAGCTTTGGGGGACCAGGGGAGCCCCAGCATTTT. Full variable domain (outside the CDR3, taken from reference TRBV11-2 and TRBJ1-5): EAGVAQSPRYKIIEKRQSVAFWCNPISGHATLYWYQQILGQGPKLLIQFQNNGVVDDSQLPKDRFSAERLKGVDSTLKIQPAKLEDSAVYLCASSFGGPGEPQHFGDGTRLSIL.

This clone has a single count. J is TRBJ1-2 and V is TRBV14; a weak D match, TRBD1 (5 bases). In germline, CDR1 is SGHDN, CDR2 FVKESK. V dropped 0 bases and J dropped 4 bases, with 9 bases sitting between them. The CDR3 loop spans 14 amino acids. Written as DNA, the CDR3 is TGTGCCAGCAGCCAAGATAGGGGCTTCTATGGCTACACCTTC. Translation: CASSQDRGFYGYTF. Drawing the rest from reference TRBV14 and TRBJ1-2, the complete variable domain is EAGVTQFPSHSVIEKGQTVTLRCDPISGHDNLYWYRRVMGKEIKFLLHFVKESKQDESGMPNNRFLAERTGGTYSTLKVQPAELEDSGVYFCASSQDRGFYGYTFGSGTRLTVV.

The gene calls are TRBV3-1 (or the pseudogene TRBV3-2) and TRBJ1-1; D perhaps matches TRBD1 (6 bases). The germline gives CDR1 LGHDT, CDR2 YNNKEL (reference sequence). The CDR3 loop spans 14 amino acids. V lost 4 bases to trimming and J lost 2 bases, with 11 bases between them. In DNA, the CDR3 is TGTGCCAGCAGCCCCTGGACAGCTAACACTGAAGCTTTCTTT. Translating it yields CASSPWTANTEAFF.

V usage is TRBV6-5 and J usage is TRBJ1-6, with a weak D call TRBD1 (6 bases). The CDR3 is 16 residues long. Between the trimmed V and J ends, which lost 4 bases and 9 bases, there was a span of 19 bases. The germline V gene has CDR1 MNHEY and CDR2 SVGAGI. Here the CDR3 reads CASSLLTTGSGSPLHF. Written as DNA, the CDR3 is TGTGCCAGCAGTTTACTGACAACAGGGTCGGGTTCACCCCTCCACTTT.

The chain is built from TRBV7-2 and TRBJ2-7, with 11 bases aligning to TRBD2. The germline V gene has CDR1 SGHTA and CDR2 FQGNSA. Trimming took 4 bases from V and 2 from J; bases not matched to a gene: 4. CDR3 length: 15 amino acids. CDR3 sequence reads: CASSYLAGGTYEQYF. In DNA form, the CDR3 reads TGTGCCAGCAGCTACCTAGCGGGGGGCACCTACGAGCAGTACTTC. Full variable domain (missing parts from reference TRBV7-2 and TRBJ2-7): GAGVSQSPSNKVTEKGKDVELRCDPISGHTALYWYRQSLGQGLEFLIYFQGNSAPDKSGLPSDRFSAERTGGSVSTLTIQRTQQEDSAVYLCASSYLAGGTYEQYFGPGTRLTVT.

The chain joins TRBV30 to TRBJ2-7; 9 bases line up with TRBD1. V trimming: 5 bases; J trimming: 0 bases; junction bases outside the gene matches: 5. This CDR3 has 14 residues. Germline V gives CDR1 GTSNPN, CDR2 SVGIG (reference sequence). In DNA form, the CDR3 reads TGTGCCTGGGGGGACAGGGCGGCCTCCTACGAGCAGTACTTC. This encodes CAWGDRAASYEQYF.

This clone has only a few counts. The J gene is TRBJ1-6, the V gene TRBV3-1 (or the pseudogene TRBV3-2), with D tentatively TRBD1 (5 bases). The germline V gene encodes CDR1 LGHDT and CDR2 YNNKEL (reference sequence). Trimming removed 3 bases from V and 5 bases from J, with 17 bases in between. The CDR3 is 17 residues long. DNA of the CDR3: TGTGCCAGCAGCCAGTGGGACGGGGGGAATGATAATTCACCCCTCCACTTT. Protein sequence: CASSQWDGGNDNSPLHF.

This chain joins TRBV7-3 and TRBJ2-1, with TRBD2 matching over 9 bases. The CDR3 has 16 amino acids. CDR1 SGHTA and CDR2 FQGTGA come from the germline V gene. Trimming cost V 5 bases and J 2 bases; bases outside gene matches: 7. The CDR3 here is CASSPLAGVPYNEQFF. Written as DNA, the CDR3 is TGTGCCAGCAGCCCGTTAGCGGGAGTGCCCTACAATGAGCAGTTCTTC. Full variable domain (rest looked up from reference TRBV7-3 and TRBJ2-1): GAGVSQTPSNKVTEKGKYVELRCDPISGHTALYWYRQSLGQGPEFLIYFQGTGAADDSGLPNDRFFAVRPEGSVSTLKIQRTERGDSAVYLCASSPLAGVPYNEQFFGPGTRLTVL.

This chain joins TRBV29-1 and TRBJ1-3; D is unresolved. V lost 7 bases and J lost 0, with 7 bases in between. The CDR3 runs 12 residues. From germline, CDR1 is SQVTM and CDR2 ANQGSEA. Written as DNA, the CDR3 is TGCAGCGGTCAGATCTCTGGAAACACCATATATTTT. The encoded protein is CSGQISGNTIYF.

This clone was seen just once. This chain connects TRBV27 to TRBJ2-3, with 9 nucleotides matching TRBD2. The CDR3 covers 16 residues. V gave up 2 bases and J gave up 1 base; unmatched junction bases: 4. Germline CDR1 reads MNHEY; CDR2 reads SMNVEV (reference sequence). For the CDR3, the DNA is TGTGCCAGCAGTTTACTAGCGGGATATGGCACAGATACGCAGTATTTT. Amino acids: CASSLLAGYGTDTQYF.

The chain links TRBV25-1 to TRBJ2-7; 12 nucleotides align to TRBD2. This CDR3 is built from 14 residues. The ends lost 6 bases at V and 2 bases at J; junction bases unmatched: 2. Germline V lookup: CDR1 MGHDK, CDR2 SYGVNS. The CDR3 DNA is TGTGCCAGCAGAGGACTAGCGGGGCCCTACGAGCAGTACTTC. Residues: CASRGLAGPYEQYF.

The chain couples TRBV28 to TRBJ1-3; D is unresolved. Germline V lookup: CDR1 MDHEN, CDR2 SYDVKM. V was shortened by 2 bases and J by 2 bases, with 10 bases between the two germline ends. CDR3 length: 15 amino acids. The CDR3 sequence: CASSLNTVTGNTIYF. The CDR3 coding sequence is TGTGCCAGCAGTTTAAATACAGTGACTGGAAACACCATATATTTT. The entire variable domain, with the rest obtained from reference TRBV28 and TRBJ1-3, is as follows: DVKVTQSSRYLVKRTGEKVFLECVQDMDHENMFWYRQDPGLGLRLIYFSYDVKMKEKGDIPEGYSVSREKKERFSLILESASTNQTSMYLCASSLNTVTGNTIYFGEGSWLTVV.

The chain couples TRBV2 to TRBJ1-2; D call uncertain. Germline V gene sequence: CDR1 SNHLY, CDR2 FYNNEI. This CDR3 region has 17 residues. Between the trimmed V and J ends, which lost 1 base and 0 bases, there was a span of 15 bases. As DNA, the CDR3 is TGTGCCAGCAGTGAAGTGGGTCAGGCAAGAACTAACTATGGCTACACCTTC. It is translated as CASSEVGQARTNYGYTF.